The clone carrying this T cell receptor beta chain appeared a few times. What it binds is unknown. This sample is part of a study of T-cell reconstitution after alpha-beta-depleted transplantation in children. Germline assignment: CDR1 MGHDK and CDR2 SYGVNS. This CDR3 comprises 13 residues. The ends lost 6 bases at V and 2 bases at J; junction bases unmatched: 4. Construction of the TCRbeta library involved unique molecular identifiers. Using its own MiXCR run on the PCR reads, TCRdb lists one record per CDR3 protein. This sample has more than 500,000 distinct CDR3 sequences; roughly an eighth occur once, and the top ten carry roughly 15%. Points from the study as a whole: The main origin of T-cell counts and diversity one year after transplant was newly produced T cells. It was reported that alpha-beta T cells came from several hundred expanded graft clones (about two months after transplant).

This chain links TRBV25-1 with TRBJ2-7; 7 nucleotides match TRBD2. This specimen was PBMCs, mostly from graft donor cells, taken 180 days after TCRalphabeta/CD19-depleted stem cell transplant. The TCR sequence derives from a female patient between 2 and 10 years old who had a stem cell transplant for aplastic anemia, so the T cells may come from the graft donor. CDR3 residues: CASSAAGTYEQYV. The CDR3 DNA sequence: TGTGCCAGCAGCGCAGCGGGGACCTACGAGCAGTACGTC.